This T cell receptor beta chain was recovered during a study of blood T cells in healthy people across ages. Trimming removed 5 bases at V and 0 bases at J, with 13 bases between. CDR3 length equals 14 residues. Per germline, CDR1 DFQATT and CDR2 SNEGSKA (reference sequence). For the second PCR, which ran for about 7 to 11 cycles, a sample-barcoded 5' primer and a J-beta primer mix were used. TCRdb reprocessed the 5' RACE reads via MiXCR and lists one record per CDR3 protein. In the table there are 1.5 million to 1.9 million distinct CDR3 sequences, approximately 43% of which are singletons. Study findings and constraints: While age rose, TCR beta diversity per million T cells dropped in a roughly linear way.

The table lists this clonotype with a few counts. Its matching antigen is unknown. Samples each yielded at least 5.5 micrograms of total RNA. Material for sequencing was blood. The source of this sequence is a woman aged 18-29 years in good health. The V gene is TRBV20-1, the J gene TRBJ1-1; the D gene is possibly TRBD1 (5 bases). The CDR3: CSAPQAGMNTEAFF. DNA for the CDR3: TGCAGTGCTCCACAGGCTGGTATGAACACTGAAGCTTTCTTT.